A selection of T cell receptor beta chains follows, all from one sample in a study of cytomegalovirus exposure and HLA in healthy donors. Libraries were prepared by immunoSEQ multiplex PCR; TCRdb keeps only in-frame clonotypes and omits some of them. Among 90,000 to 100,000 clones listed, over 60% were seen once. Source material: PBMCs. The receptors here all came from a boy younger than 18 in good health and CMV-seropositive. The CDR3 runs from the conserved cysteine through the conserved F or W. A D gene is named only where the DNA matches it firmly. For some rows the clone size is stated as once, few or many, or as a class when expanded; others skip it.

V gene: TRBV5-4; J gene: TRBJ1-1; clone size: few; D gene: TRBD1; CDR3 DNA: TGTGCCAGCAGCTCATACGGGACAGGGTTAAACACTGAAGCTTTCTTT; CDR3 protein: CASSSYGTGLNTEAFF
V gene: TRBV23-1; J gene: TRBJ2-7; clone size: -; D gene: -; CDR3 DNA: TGCGCCAGCAGTCCTATGCGAGCCTACGAGCAGTACTTC; CDR3 protein: CASSPMRAYEQYF
V gene: TRBV29-1; J gene: TRBJ1-2; clone size: few; D gene: -; CDR3 DNA: TGCAGCGTTTTAGGTGACTCCTATGGCTACACCTTC; CDR3 protein: CSVLGDSYGYTF
V gene: TRBV4-3; J gene: TRBJ2-1; clone size: -; D gene: -; CDR3 DNA: TGCGCCAGCAGCCAAGATTTGGGGGAGGCCTCCTACAATGAGCAGTTCTTC; CDR3 protein: CASSQDLGEASYNEQFF
V gene: TRBV30; J gene: TRBJ1-4; clone size: few; D gene: -; CDR3 DNA: TGTGCCTGGAACAGGGACCCTAATGAAAAACTGTTTTTT; CDR3 protein: CAWNRDPNEKLFF
V gene: TRBV6-6; J gene: TRBJ2-7; clone size: -; D gene: TRBD1; CDR3 DNA: TGTGCCAGCAGTTACTGGCCCGGACAGGGGAGGGGGGAGCAGTACTTC; CDR3 protein: CASSYWPGQGRGEQYF
V gene: TRBV18; J gene: TRBJ2-1; clone size: once; D gene: TRBD1; CDR3 DNA: TGTGCCAGCTCGGAGAGACAGGGGGCCGATGAGCAGTTCTTC; CDR3 protein: CASSERQGADEQFF
V gene: TRBV5-1; J gene: TRBJ2-3; clone size: -; D gene: TRBD2; CDR3 DNA: TGCGCCAGCAGCTTGGAAAGCGGGGAGTTTCAAACGCAGTATTTT; CDR3 protein: CASSLESGEFQTQYF
V gene: TRBV27; J gene: TRBJ1-4; clone size: -; D gene: TRBD1; CDR3 DNA: TGTGCCAGCAGTCCCCATCAGGGGGCAGGGGAAAAACTGTTTTTT; CDR3 protein: CASSPHQGAGEKLFF
V gene: TRBV30; J gene: TRBJ1-5; clone size: -; D gene: -; CDR3 DNA: TGTGCCTGGAGTTCGAGAGGCCAGCCCCAGCATTTT; CDR3 protein: CAWSSRGQPQHF
V gene: TRBV6-6; J gene: TRBJ2-1; clone size: once; D gene: TRBD2; CDR3 DNA: TGTGCCAGCAGTTATAGCGGGAGGCCTAGCGATGAGCAGTTCTTC; CDR3 protein: CASSYSGRPSDEQFF
V gene: TRBV6-6; J gene: TRBJ1-2; clone size: -; D gene: TRBD1; CDR3 DNA: TGTGCCAGCAGTTATGGACAGGGGGCCTTTGGCTACACCTTC; CDR3 protein: CASSYGQGAFGYTF
V gene: TRBV15; J gene: TRBJ2-3; clone size: -; D gene: -; CDR3 DNA: TGTGCCACCAGCAGAGATCGGGCAGATACGCAGTATTTT; CDR3 protein: CATSRDRADTQYF
V gene: TRBV7-9; J gene: TRBJ1-1; clone size: few; D gene: -; CDR3 DNA: TGTGCCAGTAGTACGGGGGGGGCCTTCGGAGCTTTCTTT; CDR3 protein: CASSTGGAFGAFF
V gene: TRBV5-1; J gene: TRBJ1-1; clone size: -; D gene: TRBD1; CDR3 DNA: TGCGCCAGCAGCCGATCAGACAGGGGAAACACTGAAGCTTTCTTT; CDR3 protein: CASSRSDRGNTEAFF
V gene: TRBV30; J gene: TRBJ2-5; clone size: -; D gene: TRBD2; CDR3 DNA: TGTGCCTGGAGTGCGGGACTAGCGGGAGAGACCCAGTACTTC; CDR3 protein: CAWSAGLAGETQYF
V gene: TRBV5-4; J gene: TRBJ2-7; clone size: -; D gene: TRBD1; CDR3 DNA: TGTGCCAGCAGGGCCGGGACAGGGATCTCCTACGAGCAGTACTTC; CDR3 protein: CASRAGTGISYEQYF
V gene: TRBV2; J gene: TRBJ2-3; clone size: -; D gene: TRBD2; CDR3 DNA: TGTGCCAGCAATCGAGCGGGGGGGCTAGATACGCAGTATTTT; CDR3 protein: CASNRAGGLDTQYF
V gene: TRBV2; J gene: TRBJ1-2; clone size: -; D gene: -; CDR3 DNA: TGTGCCAGCAGTCGGACTAGGGGTGAGGATGGCTACACCTTC; CDR3 protein: CASSRTRGEDGYTF
V gene: TRBV4-3; J gene: TRBJ2-1; clone size: -; D gene: TRBD2; CDR3 DNA: TGCGCCAGCAGCCAAGGGACTAGCGGGTTCTCTAATGAGCAGTTCTTC; CDR3 protein: CASSQGTSGFSNEQFF
V gene: TRBV5-4; J gene: TRBJ1-1; clone size: -; D gene: -; CDR3 DNA: TGTGCCAGCAGCTTCCAGGGGATGGGGACTGAAGCTTTCTTT; CDR3 protein: CASSFQGMGTEAFF
V gene: TRBV5-1; J gene: TRBJ2-2; clone size: few; D gene: TRBD2; CDR3 DNA: TGCGCCAGCAGCTTGGATGGGGGGGACACCGGGGAGCTGTTTTTT; CDR3 protein: CASSLDGGDTGELFF
V gene: TRBV29-1; J gene: TRBJ1-6; clone size: -; D gene: -; CDR3 DNA: TGCAGCACAGCCCAGACAGCCGTGAGCTCCTATAATTCACCCCTCCACTTT; CDR3 protein: CSTAQTAVSSYNSPLHF
V gene: TRBV13; J gene: TRBJ2-3; clone size: -; D gene: -; CDR3 DNA: TGTGCCAGCAGCTCACGCAGGGGGACTAGCACAGATACGCAGTATTTT; CDR3 protein: CASSSRRGTSTDTQYF
V gene: TRBV29-1; J gene: TRBJ1-1; clone size: once; D gene: TRBD1; CDR3 DNA: TGCAGCGTAGCTCTAACAGGGGGCGGCACTGAAGCTTCCTTT; CDR3 protein: CSVALTGGGTEASF
V gene: TRBV7-8; J gene: TRBJ2-2; clone size: -; D gene: TRBD1; CDR3 DNA: TGTGCCAGCAGCCCCTACCAGGGGGCATACACCGGGGAGCTGTTTTTT; CDR3 protein: CASSPYQGAYTGELFF
V gene: TRBV27; J gene: TRBJ2-5; clone size: -; D gene: TRBD2; CDR3 DNA: TGTGCCAGCAGTCCGTCTAGCGGGGTAGAGCAAGAGACCCAGTACTTC; CDR3 protein: CASSPSSGVEQETQYF
V gene: TRBV10-2; J gene: TRBJ1-6; clone size: once; D gene: TRBD1; CDR3 DNA: TGCGCCAGCAGTGAGTCTATCGGACAGGGGATACCCCTCCACTTT; CDR3 protein: CASSESIGQGIPLHF
V gene: TRBV11-2; J gene: TRBJ1-1; clone size: -; D gene: TRBD1; CDR3 DNA: TGTGCCAGCAGCTTAAAAGGGGGCGCAGCTTTCTTT; CDR3 protein: CASSLKGGAAFF
V gene: TRBV2; J gene: TRBJ1-5; clone size: -; D gene: TRBD1; CDR3 DNA: TGTGCCAGCAGCGTCGACAGGGGACATCAGCCCCAGCATTTT; CDR3 protein: CASSVDRGHQPQHF
V gene: TRBV18; J gene: TRBJ2-3; clone size: -; D gene: -; CDR3 DNA: TGTGCCAGCTCACTTTACCGGGACACCAAACACACAGATACGCAGTATTTT; CDR3 protein: CASSLYRDTKHTDTQYF
V gene: TRBV5-6; J gene: TRBJ1-2; clone size: -; D gene: TRBD1; CDR3 DNA: TGTGCCAGCAGCTCAGAGGACAGGGGTGATGGCTACACCTTC; CDR3 protein: CASSSEDRGDGYTF
V gene: TRBV29-1; J gene: TRBJ2-7; clone size: -; D gene: TRBD2; CDR3 DNA: TGCAGCGTTGAATCGCGGGAGGGCCTAAACTACGAGCAGTACTTC; CDR3 protein: CSVESREGLNYEQYF
V gene: TRBV7-8; J gene: TRBJ1-5; clone size: -; D gene: -; CDR3 DNA: TGTGCCAGCACCCTAGGGGGGGGCGGGCAGCCCCAGCATTTT; CDR3 protein: CASTLGGGGQPQHF
V gene: TRBV7-8; J gene: TRBJ2-7; clone size: -; D gene: TRBD1; CDR3 DNA: TGTGCCAGCAGCACATTACGGACAGGGGGCAGCGAGCAGTACTTC; CDR3 protein: CASSTLRTGGSEQYF
V gene: TRBV5-4; J gene: TRBJ2-2; clone size: -; D gene: TRBD2; CDR3 DNA: TGTGCCAGCAGCTCACCCCCATTAGCGGGGAACACCGGGGAGCTGTTTTTT; CDR3 protein: CASSSPPLAGNTGELFF
V gene: TRBV27; J gene: TRBJ1-1; clone size: few; D gene: -; CDR3 DNA: TGTGCCAGCAGCCTGGGGGAGGGACGGATGAACACTGAAGCTTTCTTT; CDR3 protein: CASSLGEGRMNTEAFF
V gene: TRBV30; J gene: TRBJ1-6; clone size: -; D gene: -; CDR3 DNA: TGTGCCTGGAGTGTCAGGGAGGGTTCACCCCTCCACTTT; CDR3 protein: CAWSVREGSPLHF
V gene: TRBV28; J gene: TRBJ1-2; clone size: few; D gene: -; CDR3 DNA: TGTGCCGCCCGGGGGACCTATGGCTACACCTTC; CDR3 protein: CAARGTYGYTF
V gene: TRBV7-9; J gene: TRBJ2-7; clone size: -; D gene: TRBD1; CDR3 DNA: TGTGCCAGCAGCAACTTATTCGTGACAGGGGTTAACGAGCAGTACTTC; CDR3 protein: CASSNLFVTGVNEQYF
V gene: TRBV7-7; J gene: TRBJ2-1; clone size: few; D gene: -; CDR3 DNA: TGTGCCAGCAGCTTAGGTATCGGCTACAATGAGCAGTTCTTC; CDR3 protein: CASSLGIGYNEQFF
V gene: TRBV19; J gene: TRBJ1-2; clone size: -; D gene: -; CDR3 DNA: TGTGCCAGTAGGACCCCTCAGGGACATTATGGCTACACCTTC; CDR3 protein: CASRTPQGHYGYTF
V gene: TRBV27; J gene: TRBJ2-2; clone size: -; D gene: TRBD2; CDR3 DNA: TGTGCCAGCAGTTTATTCGCGGGAGGCCCCGGGGAGCTGTTTTTT; CDR3 protein: CASSLFAGGPGELFF
V gene: TRBV30; J gene: TRBJ1-6; clone size: -; D gene: -; CDR3 DNA: TGTGCCTGGAGTGTATCGGTTCTGAGCTCCTATAATTCACCCCTCCACTTT; CDR3 protein: CAWSVSVLSSYNSPLHF
V gene: TRBV13; J gene: TRBJ2-1; clone size: -; D gene: TRBD2; CDR3 DNA: TGTGCCAGCAGCTCGTTAGCGGGGGGAAGGGATGAGCAGTTCTTC; CDR3 protein: CASSSLAGGRDEQFF